This T cell receptor (beta chain) was sequenced during a study of blood T cell repertoires in COVID-19. Study background: From T cells, B-cell-depleted T cells, or PBMCs came the material, which was cDNA or gDNA.

As originally analysed: Amplifying reference gene primers gave estimates of nucleated cell counts. TCRdb keeps only in-frame clones here, not all; method: immunoSEQ multiplex PCR. That table furnishes V, J and clone size, whereas the DNA furnished D and trimming. The sample has 54,000 or so clones; 83% are singletons. The CDR3 is made up of 15 amino acids. In germline, CDR1 is KGHSH, CDR2 LQKENI. J lost 6 bases, V lost 3 bases, and 4 bases had no gene match. Sequenced: peripheral blood. The receptor comes from a woman aged 60 to 75 with acute or convalescent COVID-19. The rearrangement joins TRBV18 to TRBJ1-6, with TRBD1 matching 8 bases. The CDR3 is CASSPGQGGNSPLHF. The CDR3 DNA sequence: TGTGCCAGCTCACCCGGACAGGGAGGTAATTCACCCCTCCACTTT.